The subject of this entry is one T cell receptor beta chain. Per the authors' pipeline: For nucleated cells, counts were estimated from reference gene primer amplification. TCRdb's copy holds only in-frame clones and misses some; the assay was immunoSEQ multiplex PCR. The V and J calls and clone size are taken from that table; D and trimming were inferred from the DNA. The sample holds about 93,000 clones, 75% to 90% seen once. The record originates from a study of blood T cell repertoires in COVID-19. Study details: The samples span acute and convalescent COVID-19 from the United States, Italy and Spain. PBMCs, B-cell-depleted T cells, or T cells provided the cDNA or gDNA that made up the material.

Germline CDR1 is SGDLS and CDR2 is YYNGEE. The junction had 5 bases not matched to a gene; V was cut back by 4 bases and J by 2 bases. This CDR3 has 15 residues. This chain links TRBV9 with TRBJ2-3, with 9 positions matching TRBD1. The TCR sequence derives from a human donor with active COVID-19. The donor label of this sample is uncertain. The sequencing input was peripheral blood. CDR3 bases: TGTGCCAGCAGCTCCCGGGACAGGGACACAGATACGCAGTATTTT. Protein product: CASSSRDRDTDTQYF.